The 17 T cell receptor beta chains listed next were all sequenced from one sample in a study of cytomegalovirus exposure and HLA in healthy donors. 13 Jbeta primers and 60 Vbeta primers were used for the PCR. Repertoires were generated with immunoSEQ multiplex PCR, while TCRdb's copy carries only in-frame clones and drops some. In total, the table holds 130,000 or so clones. Material: PBMCs. These TCRs come from a woman in her sixties in good health and CMV-seronegative.

The chain links TRBV5-4 to TRBJ1-6; D is unclear. Trimming took off 2 bases at V and 4 bases at J, with 13 bases between the two ends. CDR1 and CDR2 from the germline V gene are SGHNT and YYREEE (reference sequence). The CDR3 is 16 amino acids. The CDR3 is CASSFQAGYYNSPLHF. CDR3 coding DNA: TGTGCCAGCAGCTTTCAGGCGGGGTATTATAATTCACCCCTCCACTTT.

V gene TRBV19 combines with J gene TRBJ1-2, with 9 nucleotides matching TRBD1. Germline-derived CDR1 and CDR2 are LNHDA and SQIVND (reference sequence). The CDR3 length is 15 residues. V gave up 5 bases and J gave up 8 bases; unmatched junction bases: 12. Here the CDR3 reads CASSPRDRAEWGYTF. The CDR3 nucleotides are TGTGCCAGTAGTCCAAGGGACAGGGCGGAGTGGGGCTACACCTTC.

The chain joins TRBV7-3 to TRBJ1-1; D not resolved. Germline V lookup: CDR1 SGHTA, CDR2 FQGTGA. The CDR3 is 13 amino acids. The V end was cut by 1 base, the J end by 1 base, with 4 bases between. The CDR3 here is CASSLIQNTEAFF. CDR3 sequence (DNA): TGTGCCAGCAGCTTAATACAGAACACTGAAGCTTTCTTT.

The chain links TRBV5-1 to TRBJ1-5, with 9 bases aligning to TRBD1. CDR1 is SGHRS and CDR2 is YFSETQ in the germline V gene. This CDR3 is built from 15 residues. V lost 0 bases, J lost 6 bases, and 4 bases stayed unmatched. This CDR3 is CASSLEGQGTQPQHF. Here the CDR3 DNA reads TGCGCCAGCAGCTTGGAGGGACAGGGTACTCAGCCCCAGCATTTT.

The chain employs TRBV6-5 and TRBJ2-7, with 9 nucleotides matching TRBD1. Losses at the gene ends were 5 bases for V and 4 bases for J; bases not matched to a gene: 9. CDR1 and CDR2 (germline): MNHEY, SVGAGI. CDR3 length equals 15 residues. The CDR3 sequence: CASSTPGQGLYEQYF. DNA for the CDR3: TGTGCCAGCAGTACCCCGGGACAGGGTTTGTACGAGCAGTACTTC.

The genes are TRBV7-9 and TRBJ2-3, with TRBD1 matching 8 bases. The V gene end was trimmed by 5 bases and the J gene end by 2 bases; junction bases not matched to a gene: 9. The CDR3 spans 16 residues. In germline, CDR1 is SEHNR, CDR2 FQNEAQ (reference sequence). CDR3 region: CASSKVDRVNTDTQYF. The CDR3 DNA reads as TGTGCCAGCAGCAAAGTGGACAGGGTGAACACAGATACGCAGTATTTT.

J is TRBJ1-1 and V is TRBV7-2; D is perhaps TRBD1 (5 bases). Trimming stripped 5 bases from V and 10 bases from J, with 17 bases between. Germline CDR1 reads SGHTA; CDR2 reads FQGNSA. There are 13 residues in the CDR3. The DNA of the CDR3 is TGTGCCAGCAGCCACGATGGGCAGGGTCGAGCTTTCTTT. The encoded protein is CASSHDGQGRAFF.

The chain couples TRBV5-1 to TRBJ2-4; TRBD2 matches 7 bases. Trimming cost V 4 bases and J 8 bases; bases outside gene matches: 12. The germline gives CDR1 SGHRS, CDR2 YFSETQ. This CDR3 is built from 15 residues. The CDR3 nucleotides are TGCGCCAGCAGCCCTACAAGTCGGGGGGTAGACATTCAGTACTTC. Its protein is CASSPTSRGVDIQYF.

This chain joins TRBV10-3 and TRBJ2-3; D may be TRBD1 (6 bases). V lost 4 bases and J lost 2, with 7 bases in between. This CDR3 region has 13 residues. The germline V gene has CDR1 ENHRY and CDR2 SYGVKD. CDR3 residues: CAISGDNTDTQYF. The CDR3 DNA follows: TGTGCCATCAGTGGGGACAACACAGATACGCAGTATTTT.

The genes are TRBV6-5 and TRBJ1-1; D perhaps matches TRBD1 (6 bases). CDR1 and CDR2 (germline): MNHEY, SVGAGI. V was shortened by 0 bases and J by 5 bases, with 10 bases between the two germline ends. This CDR3 contains 14 residues. DNA of the CDR3: TGTGCCAGCAGTTACTCATACAGGGAAACTGAAGCTTTCTTT. Protein sequence: CASSYSYRETEAFF.

The V call is TRBV5-1, the J call TRBJ2-2; D gene uncertain. The CDR3 contains 17 residues. The V end lost 2 bases, the J end lost 2 bases, and 16 bases lay between the germline ends. CDR1 SGHRS and CDR2 YFSETQ come from the germline V gene. The CDR3 DNA follows: TGCGCCAGCAGCTTCGCGCCTCACATTAGCAACACCGGGGAGCTGTTTTTT. Its translation: CASSFAPHISNTGELFF.

The DNA for the CDR3 is TGTGCCTGGAGCCCGGGGGAGACCCAGTACTTC. This codes for CAWSPGETQYF. The chain uses TRBV30 and TRBJ2-5; possible D gene TRBD2, 5 bases. Trimming stripped 3 bases from V and 5 bases from J, with 7 bases between. CDR3 size: 11 residues. The germline V gene encodes CDR1 GTSNPN and CDR2 SVGIG (reference sequence).

The V and J genes are TRBV30 and TRBJ1-1, with D unresolved. Deletions cut 8 bases from V and 1 base from J, with 14 bases between. Germline V CDR1 and CDR2: GTSNPN, SVGIG (reference sequence). This CDR3 spans 13 amino acids. In DNA, the CDR3 is TGTGCCGGGGAGGCCCAGACGAACACTGAAGCTTTCTTT. It yields the protein CAGEAQTNTEAFF.

The rearrangement uses TRBV1 and TRBJ2-3; the table names TRBD2, a call not compared with the DNA. TRBV1 is given as a pseudogene. The length of the CDR3 is 17 residues. CDR3 sequence reads: CTSTETSGGSSTDTQYF. The CDR3 bases are TGCACCAGCACTGAGACTAGCGGGGGCTCTTCCACAGATACGCAGTATTTT.

The chain employs TRBV9 and TRBJ2-5; D is uncertain. Germline V gene lookup returns CDR1 SGDLS and CDR2 YYNGEE. This CDR3 is 12 amino acids long. The V gene lost 2 bases and the J gene lost 4 bases, with 6 bases spanning the gap. The CDR3 loop reads CASSVPGETQYF. Written as DNA, the CDR3 is TGTGCCAGCAGCGTCCCCGGAGAGACCCAGTACTTC.

V is TRBV5-1 and J is TRBJ2-7, with D maybe TRBD2 (5 bases). The V and J ends lost 4 bases and 3 bases respectively, with 11 bases between them. Per germline, CDR1 SGHRS and CDR2 YFSETQ. The CDR3 spans 13 residues. The CDR3 DNA reads TGCGCCAGCAGCAATGTCGGAGGCTACGAGCAGTACTTC. Protein: CASSNVGGYEQYF.

The chain uses TRBV9 and TRBJ2-5; 9 positions match TRBD2. After removal of 0 bases from V and 1 base from J, the junction contained 7 bases not matched to a gene. This CDR3 region has 17 residues. CDR1 and CDR2 (germline): SGDLS, YYNGEE. This chain's CDR3 is CASSVEGSGGFQETQYF. CDR3 bases: TGTGCCAGCAGCGTAGAAGGTAGCGGGGGATTCCAAGAGACCCAGTACTTC.